This T cell receptor beta chain was recovered during a study of cytomegalovirus exposure and HLA in healthy donors. This CDR3 spans 14 amino acids. Trimming stripped 0 bases from V and 4 bases from J, with 9 bases between. Germline V gene sequence: CDR1 SGHDN, CDR2 FVKESK. The study ran its PCR with 60 Vbeta and 13 Jbeta primers. Repertoires were generated with immunoSEQ multiplex PCR, while TCRdb's copy carries only in-frame clones and drops some. The table records approximately 200,000 clones, about four fifths of them present only once. Remarks on this clone: The sample carries other DNA sequences with the same CDR3.

The sequencing sample was made of PBMCs. This sequence was found in a girl between 10 and 17 years old in good health and CMV-seropositive. The chain has TRBV14 and TRBJ2-5; no clear D. CDR3 bases: TGTGCCAGCAGCCAAGATTTGGCAGGAGAGACCCAGTACTTC. Its protein is CASSQDLAGETQYF. Full variable domain (remainder filled in from reference TRBV14 and TRBJ2-5): EAGVTQFPSHSVIEKGQTVTLRCDPISGHDNLYWYRRVMGKEIKFLLHFVKESKQDESGMPNNRFLAERTGGTYSTLKVQPAELEDSGVYFCASSQDLAGETQYFGPGTRLLVL.